The 20 T cell receptor beta chains in this list originate from one sample, sequenced in a study of cytomegalovirus exposure and HLA in healthy donors. Primers: 60 Vbeta forward and 13 Jbeta reverse. Produced via immunoSEQ multiplex PCR; TCRdb's table is partial and in-frame only. This repertoire includes about 48,000 clones. The sequencing input was PBMCs. These receptors all come from a male donor in good health and CMV-seropositive.

The chain has TRBV7-2 and TRBJ2-7, with 10 bases fitting TRBD1. The CDR3 is made up of 15 amino acids. With V trimmed by 6 bases and J by 3 bases, 8 bases remained unmatched. Per the germline V gene, CDR1 is SGHTA and CDR2 is FQGNSA. CDR3 in DNA: TGTGCCAGCAGTCCGGGACAGGGGACGTTCTACGAGCAGTACTTC. This encodes CASSPGQGTFYEQYF.

The gene calls are TRBV5-6 and TRBJ1-1; maybe TRBD1 (6 bases). V lost 2 bases and J 6 bases, leaving 8 bases between the germline ends. This CDR3 is built from 12 residues. The germline gives CDR1 SGHDT, CDR2 YYEEEE. CDR3 coding DNA: TGTGCCAGCAGCTTACAGGGTCCTGAAGCTTTCTTT. Translated, it gives CASSLQGPEAFF.

This chain joins TRBV4-3 and TRBJ2-1; D is undetermined. V lost 4 bases and J lost 7, with 11 bases in between. This CDR3 region has 13 residues. The germline gives CDR1 LGHNA, CDR2 YSLEER. This chain's CDR3 is CASSPHLGNEQFF. The CDR3 DNA sequence: TGCGCCAGCAGCCCCCACCTAGGAAATGAGCAGTTCTTC.

The chain joins TRBV15 to TRBJ2-3, with D unresolved. This CDR3 comprises 15 residues. Germline V gene lookup returns CDR1 LNHNV and CDR2 YYDKDF (reference sequence). V was shortened by 0 bases and J by 4 bases, with 11 bases between the two germline ends. The CDR3 DNA follows: TGTGCCACCAGCAGAGATTCACCAGTTTCAGATACGCAGTATTTT. Its translation: CATSRDSPVSDTQYF.

The chain recombines TRBV7-9 with TRBJ2-3, with 13 bases fitting TRBD2. The V gene end was trimmed by 5 bases and the J gene end by 1 base; junction bases not matched to a gene: 0. Germline-derived CDR1 and CDR2 are SEHNR and FQNEAQ (reference sequence). The CDR3 is 15 residues long. CDR3 loop: CASSGLAGGTDTQYF. CDR3 nucleotides: TGTGCCAGCAGCGGACTAGCGGGGGGCACAGATACGCAGTATTTT.

As DNA, the CDR3 is TGTGCCAGCAGCTTGGACAGAGCTTACGAGCAGTACTTC. It encodes CASSLDRAYEQYF. J is TRBJ2-5 and V is TRBV5-4; unclear D gene. The J call may be faulty, since TRBJ2-7 better matches the DNA end. Per the germline V gene, CDR1 is SGHNT and CDR2 is YYREEE (reference sequence). CDR3 length: 13 residues.

The chain joins TRBV19 to TRBJ2-5; 11 bases line up with TRBD2. The length of the CDR3 is 17 residues. Germline loops: CDR1 LNHDA, CDR2 SQIVND (reference sequence). Unmatched junction bases numbered 10, after V lost 3 bases and J lost 4 bases. The CDR3 region has the DNA TGTGCCAGTAGTATCCGGCCCCTAGCGGGGGGCGGAGAGACCCAGTACTTC. Amino acids: CASSIRPLAGGGETQYF.

The gene calls are TRBV27 and TRBJ2-2, with D possibly being TRBD1 (6 bases). The CDR3 extends over 13 amino acids. The germline CDR1 and CDR2 sequences are MNHEY and SMNVEV (reference sequence). V gave up 3 bases and J gave up 7 bases, with 9 bases separating them. The CDR3 region is CASSFSRGGELFF. CDR3 DNA: TGTGCCAGCAGTTTTTCCAGGGGCGGGGAGCTGTTTTTT.

The V gene is TRBV27, the J gene TRBJ2-7; D is uncertain. This CDR3 has 14 residues. The V end lost 2 bases, the J end lost 2 bases, and 10 bases lay between the germline ends. From germline, CDR1 is MNHEY and CDR2 SMNVEV (reference sequence). CDR3 loop: CASSLASSAYEQYF. The DNA for the CDR3 is TGTGCCAGCAGTTTAGCATCATCAGCCTACGAGCAGTACTTC.

The rearrangement links TRBV6-6 to TRBJ1-4; the match to TRBD1 covers 9 bases. CDR1 and CDR2 (germline): MNHNY, SVGAGI (reference sequence). The V and J ends lost 8 bases and 8 bases, in that order; junction bases with no gene match: 15. The CDR3 has 16 residues. The chain's CDR3 is CASGWKETGGKEKLFF. CDR3 bases: TGTGCCAGCGGATGGAAGGAGACAGGGGGGAAAGAAAAACTGTTTTTT.

V and J are TRBV7-9 and TRBJ2-7; D perhaps matches TRBD2 (5 bases). There are 12 residues in the CDR3. V gave up 2 bases and J gave up 6 bases, with 8 bases separating them. Germline CDR1 SEHNR, CDR2 FQNEAQ (reference sequence). The CDR3 spells CASSLRGFEQYF. CDR3 coding DNA: TGTGCCAGCAGCTTAAGAGGGTTCGAGCAGTACTTC.

In DNA, the CDR3 is TGTGCCAGCAGTTTATCTGGCAGAAACACCGGGGAGCTGTTTTTT. The encoded protein is CASSLSGRNTGELFF. The chain combines TRBV27 with TRBJ2-2; D remains unclear. The germline V and J ends were trimmed by 0 bases and 2 bases, with 7 bases remaining between them. The CDR3 has 15 residues. CDR1 is MNHEY and CDR2 is SMNVEV in the germline V gene (reference sequence).

V usage is TRBV5-1 and J usage is TRBJ1-6, with TRBD1 identical over 8 bases. Trimming cost V 5 bases and J 5 bases; bases outside gene matches: 3. Germline V gene sequence: CDR1 SGHRS, CDR2 YFSETQ. This CDR3 region has 14 residues. DNA for the CDR3: TGCGCCAGCAGGACAGGGGATGATAATTCACCCCTCCACTTT. Protein product: CASRTGDDNSPLHF.

The rearrangement uses TRBV7-2 and TRBJ2-3, with 8 bases identical to TRBD1. The CDR3 has 16 residues. Germline assignment: CDR1 SGHTA and CDR2 FQGNSA. Trimming cost V 0 bases and J 2 bases; bases outside gene matches: 4. CDR3 DNA: TGTGCCAGCAGCTTAGCGGACAGGGAACTCACAGATACGCAGTATTTT. Translating gives CASSLADRELTDTQYF.

The chain uses TRBV5-1 and TRBJ2-5, with D tentatively TRBD2 (7 bases). This CDR3 region has 15 residues. Trimming removed 4 bases at V and 2 bases at J, with 15 bases between. Germline V gene data show CDR1 as SGHRS and CDR2 as YFSETQ. The CDR3 nucleotides are TGCGCCAGCAGCAAACAGGGAGGGGGGCAAGAGACCCAGTACTTC. It is translated as CASSKQGGGQETQYF.

This sequence joins TRBV28 and TRBJ2-5, with 7 bases fitting TRBD1. The closer fit of TRBJ2-7 to the DNA end suggests the J call may be wrong. The CDR3 extends over 15 amino acids. Germline CDR1 reads MDHEN; CDR2 reads SYDVKM. CDR3 amino acids: CASSLTLPGGREQYF. The DNA for the CDR3 is TGTGCCAGCAGTTTAACCCTGCCAGGGGGACGCGAGCAGTACTTC.

The rearrangement joins TRBV4-3 to TRBJ2-7, with a possible D match to TRBD1 (5 bases). This CDR3 region has 15 residues. Germline V gene sequence: CDR1 LGHNA, CDR2 YSLEER. V lost 0 bases, J lost 2 bases, and 11 bases lay in between. The CDR3 nucleotides read TGCGCCAGCAGCCAAGAGCTGCAGGGCCCCTACGAGCAGTACTTC. Protein sequence: CASSQELQGPYEQYF.

The chain has TRBV7-3 and TRBJ2-5; 9 bases line up with TRBD1. Germline loops: CDR1 SGHTA, CDR2 FQGTGA. The CDR3 has 15 residues. The J segment lost 4 bases and the V segment lost 5 bases, leaving 8 bases of the junction unmatched. DNA for the CDR3: TGTGCCAGCAGCGAAACAGGGGGCAACCCAGAGACCCAGTACTTC. Encoded protein: CASSETGGNPETQYF.

The V and J genes are TRBV25-1 and TRBJ1-3; D ambiguous. V dropped 1 base and J dropped 0 bases, with 16 bases sitting between them. The germline CDR1 and CDR2 sequences are MGHDK and SYGVNS. The length of the CDR3 is 18 residues. As DNA, the CDR3 is TGTGCCAGCAGTGAATGGGTTGGGCATGGAAGCTCTGGAAACACCATATATTTT. It specifies CASSEWVGHGSSGNTIYF.

This chain connects TRBV19 to TRBJ2-3, with a weak D call TRBD2 (6 bases). V lost 9 bases to trimming and J lost 1 base, with 17 bases between them. CDR3 size: 15 residues. Germline V CDR1 and CDR2: LNHDA, SQIVND (reference sequence). CDR3 region: CASGLAVGGTDTQYF. CDR3 coding DNA: TGTGCCAGCGGATTAGCGGTCGGGGGCACAGATACGCAGTATTTT.